These 17 T cell receptor beta chains were all obtained from the same sample, sequenced in a study of CD8+CD57+ T cells in acquired aplastic anemia. TCR beta VDJ and CDR3 profiling used genomic DNA as template. Via MiXCR, TCRdb re-called the reads, giving one row per CDR3 protein. The table shows about 220,000 distinct CDR3 sequences, with roughly 35% occurring only once. The source material was sorted CD4+, CD8+, or CD8+CD57+ T cells (not recorded which) from PBMCs. The receptors derive from a human donor in good health, serving as a control.

This chain uses TRBV25-1 with TRBJ2-3; 7 nucleotides agree with TRBD1. The germline CDR1 and CDR2 sequences are MGHDK and SYGVNS. The V gene end was trimmed by 3 bases and the J gene end by 6 bases; junction bases not matched to a gene: 9. This CDR3 is 15 amino acids long. The CDR3 DNA reads as TGTGCCAGCAGTGACCGGGCAGGGGGTACCGATACGCAGTATTTT. This translates into CASSDRAGGTDTQYF.

In the case of this clonotype: A much larger clone differs from this one at a single base, so this may be a read error. The J gene is TRBJ1-1, the V gene TRBV19; D gene unclear. Germline assignment: CDR1 LNHDA and CDR2 SQIVND (reference sequence). The CDR3 consists of 14 residues. V shed 6 bases and J shed 6 bases, with 17 bases lying between them. The CDR3 bases are TGTGCCAGTAGAAAAGAGAGGGAAACTGCTGAAGCTTTCTTT. This encodes CASRKERETAEAFF.

This clonotype was found many times. One end of the junction is discordant with germline, which a read error may explain. The chain has TRBV10-3 and TRBJ2-5; a possible D gene is TRBD2 (5 bases). CDR3 length equals 13 residues. CDR1 and CDR2 (germline): ENHRY, SYGVKD. The CDR3, as DNA: TGTGCCATCAGTGTTGCTAGCCAAGAGGCCCAGTACTTC. Its translation: CAISVASQEAQYF.

This chain joins TRBV2 and TRBJ1-4; D might be TRBD1 (6 bases). V gave up 8 bases and J gave up 13 bases, with 17 bases separating them. CDR3 length: 12 residues. Germline lookup yields CDR1 SNHLY and CDR2 FYNNEI. CDR3 DNA: TGTGCCAGCGTTGGGGGGGGACAATCACTGTTTTTT. This gives the protein CASVGGGQSLFF.

Comment on this clonotype: Mismatch with germline at one junction end may stem from a read error. The gene calls are TRBV11-3 and TRBJ2-1; 7 bases agree with TRBD1. The germline gives CDR1 SGHNT, CDR2 YENEEA. The CDR3 has 13 amino acids. The CDR3 nucleotides are TGTGCCGGCAGCCCCTACAGGGGAAGTGAGCAGTTCTTC. This gives the protein CAGSPYRGSEQFF.

This clonotype was seen ten or more times. The chain uses TRBV25-1 and TRBJ2-6; D is unresolved. Per germline, CDR1 MGHDK and CDR2 SYGVNS. V was trimmed by 4 bases and J by 1 base, leaving 8 bases between them. The CDR3 runs 15 residues. This CDR3 reads CASSVLKSGANVLTF. The CDR3 coding sequence is TGTGCCAGCAGTGTTCTTAAATCTGGGGCCAACGTCCTGACTTTC.

This clonotype appeared many times. This chain connects TRBV19 to TRBJ1-2; possible D gene TRBD1, 5 bases. CDR1 LNHDA and CDR2 SQIVND come from the germline V gene (reference sequence). The germline V and J ends were trimmed by 7 bases and 4 bases, with 16 bases remaining between them. The CDR3 loop spans 14 amino acids. In DNA form, the CDR3 reads TGTGCCAGTATGGAGGACACCCTTGGCTATGGCTACACCTTC. Translation: CASMEDTLGYGYTF.

This clonotype has only a few counts. This rearrangement joins TRBV10-3 to TRBJ1-1; 7 positions agree with TRBD1. This CDR3 is 14 amino acids long. V gave up 8 bases and J gave up 5 bases; unmatched junction bases: 11. Germline CDR1 reads ENHRY; CDR2 reads SYGVKD. The CDR3 nucleotides read TGTGCCATCGGCCGCGACAGGGAAGCTACTGAAGCTTTCTTT. Protein product: CAIGRDREATEAFF.

The V and J genes are TRBV20-1 and TRBJ2-7; 10 nucleotides line up with TRBD1. With V trimmed by 5 bases and J by 2 bases, 6 bases remained unmatched. The germline V gene encodes CDR1 DFQATT and CDR2 SNEGSKA (reference sequence). The CDR3 is 14 amino acids. The chain's CDR3 is CSAGAGQGAYEQYF. Here the CDR3 DNA reads TGCAGTGCTGGCGCAGGACAGGGGGCCTACGAGCAGTACTTC.

This clonotype has at least ten counts. The chain joins TRBV7-3 to TRBJ2-7, with 10 bases fitting TRBD1. Trimming removed 5 bases from V and 4 bases from J; junction bases left unmatched: 11. Germline CDR1 SGHTA, CDR2 FQGTGA. The CDR3 contains 16 residues. CDR3 DNA: TGTGCCAGCAGCCTTAACCGGGACAGGGGACGGTACGAGCAGTACTTC. It codes for CASSLNRDRGRYEQYF.

This clonotype was seen repeatedly, ten times or more. The V and J genes are TRBV10-3 and TRBJ2-3, with 11 positions matching TRBD1. Germline-derived CDR1 and CDR2 are ENHRY and SYGVKD. V gave up 6 bases and J gave up 4 bases; unmatched junction bases: 3. The CDR3 extends over 14 amino acids. CDR3 in amino acids: CAIRGQGGPDTQYF. CDR3 DNA: TGTGCCATCAGGGGACAGGGGGGGCCAGATACGCAGTATTTT.

J is TRBJ1-1 and V is TRBV4-1, with a possible D match to TRBD1 (5 bases). The CDR3 totals 15 residues. Germline loops: CDR1 MGHRA, CDR2 YSYEKL. V lost 4 bases to trimming and J lost 3 bases, with 15 bases between them. The CDR3 DNA follows: TGCGCCAGCAGCCGCCCAGGGACCACCGACACTGAAGCTTTCTTT. It encodes CASSRPGTTDTEAFF.

This clonotype has more than one count but fewer than ten. The rearrangement links TRBV19 to TRBJ2-5, with D hard to call. CDR1 and CDR2 from the germline V gene are LNHDA and SQIVND (reference sequence). The CDR3 runs 14 residues. The ends were cut back, 3 bases at V and 5 bases at J, with 13 bases in the middle. The CDR3 sequence is CASSMQMGTETQYF. The DNA of the CDR3 is TGTGCCAGTAGTATGCAGATGGGAACGGAGACCCAGTACTTC.

This clonotype was detected many times. The V gene is TRBV19, the J gene TRBJ2-3, with a tentative D call TRBD1 (6 bases). This CDR3 comprises 13 residues. The germline gives CDR1 LNHDA, CDR2 SQIVND (reference sequence). The V end was cut by 10 bases, the J end by 0 bases, with 11 bases between. For the CDR3, the DNA is TGTGCCACTCGACAGGCAAGCACAGATACGCAGTATTTT. Its translation: CATRQASTDTQYF. The full variable domain, with the rest looked up from reference TRBV19 and TRBJ2-3, is DGGITQSPKYLFRKEGQNVTLSCEQNLNHDAMYWYRQDPGQGLRLIYYSQIVNDFQKGDIAEGYSVSREKKESFPLTVTSAQKNPTAFYLCATRQASTDTQYFGPGTRLTVL.

This clonotype was counted a single time. This chain links TRBV6-1 with TRBJ1-2, with a weak D call TRBD1 (6 bases). Trimming pared 6 bases from V and 2 bases from J, leaving 16 bases between. CDR1 and CDR2 from the germline V gene are MNHNS and SASEGT. This CDR3 comprises 15 residues. The CDR3 nucleotides read TGTGCCAGCAGCGGAAGCTTGGGGGCAAACTATGGCTACACCTTC. It translates to CASSGSLGANYGYTF.

In this sample, this clonotype turned up many times. For the CDR3, the DNA is TGCAGTGCTAGATTAGCGGGGGGGGGCCAAGAGACCCAGTACTTC. Translated, it gives CSARLAGGGQETQYF. This chain joins TRBV20-1 and TRBJ2-5; 11 positions match TRBD2. V shed 2 bases, J shed 1 base, and the junction held 3 bases outside the gene matches. Looked up from germline, CDR1 is DFQATT and CDR2 is SNEGSKA (reference sequence). The CDR3 totals 15 residues.

This clonotype was counted a few times. The chain uses TRBV19 and TRBJ1-4; D gene ambiguous. V dropped 8 bases and J dropped 7 bases, with 17 bases sitting between them. Germline assignment: CDR1 LNHDA and CDR2 SQIVND (reference sequence). CDR3 length equals 14 residues. The CDR3 sequence: CASLSGNNREKLFF. As DNA, the CDR3 is TGTGCCAGTCTTTCGGGCAATAACCGTGAAAAACTGTTTTTT.